Presented here are 13 T cell receptor beta chains from one specimen sequenced in a study of blood T cell repertoires in COVID-19. Only in-frame clones appear in the TCRdb table, and some are missing; sequencing was by immunoSEQ multiplex PCR. This sample has 50,000 or so clones; around 86% occur once, and the top ten carry 12% to 15%. Sequenced sample: peripheral blood. Every receptor here comes from a man aged 65 to 79 with acute or convalescent COVID-19.

The chain links TRBV5-1 to TRBJ1-1, with 9 bases lining up with TRBD1. The germline V gene encodes CDR1 SGHRS and CDR2 YFSETQ. The CDR3 is 14 amino acids. J lost 4 bases, V lost 4 bases, and 5 bases had no gene match. CDR3 coding DNA: TGCGCCAGCAGCGACCAGACAGGGGGCACTGAAGCTTTCTTT. This sequence encodes CASSDQTGGTEAFF. Looking up the rest from reference TRBV5-1 and TRBJ1-1 gives the full variable domain: KAGVTQTPRYLIKTRGQQVTLSCSPISGHRSVSWYQQTPGQGLQFLFEYFSETQRNKGNFPGRFSGRQFSNSRSEMNVSTLELGDSALYLCASSDQTGGTEAFFGQGTRLTVV.

This clone was observed once. The chain carries TRBV5-1 and TRBJ2-5; TRBD1 is a possible D gene (6 bases). Germline assignment: CDR1 SGHRS and CDR2 YFSETQ. V shed 5 bases and J shed 1 base, with 9 bases lying between them. CDR3 length equals 13 residues. CDR3 in amino acids: CASSGTSQETQYF. As DNA, the CDR3 is TGCGCCAGCAGTGGGACATCCCAAGAGACCCAGTACTTC.

V gene TRBV27 combines with J gene TRBJ2-2; 9 nucleotides line up with TRBD2. This CDR3 is 16 amino acids long. Germline lookup yields CDR1 MNHEY and CDR2 SMNVEV (reference sequence). J was trimmed by 6 bases and V by 1 base; bases with no gene match: 6. The CDR3 region is CASSLWAGGPAGELFF. The CDR3 DNA follows: TGTGCCAGCAGTTTATGGGCGGGAGGGCCTGCCGGGGAGCTGTTTTTT.

The chain combines TRBV9 with TRBJ2-3, with 8 bases lining up with TRBD1. Germline-derived CDR1 and CDR2 are SGDLS and YYNGEE. The CDR3 contains 16 residues. V trimming: 3 bases; J trimming: 3 bases; junction bases outside the gene matches: 9. The CDR3 protein is CASSARTGLGTDTQYF. CDR3 nucleotides: TGTGCCAGCAGCGCGCGGACAGGGTTGGGGACAGATACGCAGTATTTT.

This clone has only one observation. This chain uses TRBV27 with TRBJ2-7; TRBD2 is a possible D gene (6 bases). The CDR3 runs to 13 residues. The germline V and J ends were trimmed by 5 bases and 2 bases, with 10 bases remaining between them. The germline CDR1 and CDR2 sequences are MNHEY and SMNVEV (reference sequence). CDR3 amino acids: CASSGGLPYEQYF. In nucleotides, the CDR3 is TGTGCCAGCAGTGGGGGACTGCCCTACGAGCAGTACTTC.

V and J are TRBV29-1 and TRBJ2-3, with a possible D match to TRBD1 (5 bases). Germline V gene lookup returns CDR1 SQVTM and CDR2 ANQGSEA. This CDR3 is built from 12 residues. Trimming took 8 bases from V and 5 from J, leaving 14 bases between them. CDR3 residues: CSTREGEDTQYF. The CDR3 nucleotides are TGCAGCACCAGGGAAGGGGAAGATACGCAGTATTTT.

This CDR3 reads CASSLALRGGYTDTQYF. The DNA of the CDR3 is TGTGCCAGCAGTTTAGCTCTTCGGGGGGGCTACACAGATACGCAGTATTTT. The rearrangement uses TRBV27 and TRBJ2-3; 8 positions match TRBD2. Germline V gene lookup returns CDR1 MNHEY and CDR2 SMNVEV (reference sequence). The CDR3 is made up of 17 amino acids. Unmatched junction bases numbered 9, after V lost 2 bases and J lost 2 bases.

J is TRBJ1-5 and V is TRBV2; D is unclear. Germline-derived CDR1 and CDR2 are SNHLY and FYNNEI. The CDR3 runs 14 residues. V was trimmed by 2 bases and J by 5 bases, leaving 10 bases between them. The DNA of the CDR3 is TGTGCCAGCAGTGAACCAAATTCCCATCAGCCCCAGCATTTT. Its protein is CASSEPNSHQPQHF. Supplemented by reference TRBV2 and TRBJ1-5, the full variable domain reads EPEVTQTPSHQVTQMGQEVILRCVPISNHLYFYWYRQILGQKVEFLVSFYNNEISEKSEIFDDQFSVERPDGSNFTLKIRSTKLEDSAMYFCASSEPNSHQPQHFGDGTRLSIL.

The gene calls are TRBV15 and TRBJ1-2; no clear D. CDR1 and CDR2 (germline): LNHNV, YYDKDF (reference sequence). The CDR3 length is 14 residues. Trimming left V 0 bases short and J 3 bases short, with 8 bases between. The CDR3 protein is CATSRDLGYYGYTF. DNA of the CDR3: TGTGCCACCAGCAGAGATCTAGGCTACTATGGCTACACCTTC.

The gene calls are TRBV6-2 or TRBV6-3 and TRBJ2-1, with TRBD2 as a possible D gene (6 bases). This CDR3 is 15 amino acids long. Germline V lookup: CDR1 MNHEY, CDR2 SVGEGT. The V gene lost 5 bases and the J gene lost 2 bases, with 13 bases spanning the gap. The CDR3 spells CASSPRGSTYNEQFF. CDR3 sequence (DNA): TGTGCCAGCAGTCCGCGGGGTAGCACCTACAATGAGCAGTTCTTC.

V gene TRBV28 combines with J gene TRBJ1-6; D unclear. The CDR3 has 14 amino acids. The germline gives CDR1 MDHEN, CDR2 SYDVKM. V lost 2 bases, J lost 6 bases, and 8 bases lay in between. The CDR3 reads CASSLAQINSPLHF. CDR3 sequence (DNA): TGTGCCAGCAGTTTAGCACAGATTAATTCACCCCTCCACTTT. The entire variable domain, with the rest obtained from reference TRBV28 and TRBJ1-6, is as follows: DVKVTQSSRYLVKRTGEKVFLECVQDMDHENMFWYRQDPGLGLRLIYFSYDVKMKEKGDIPEGYSVSREKKERFSLILESASTNQTSMYLCASSLAQINSPLHFGNGTRLTVT.

V usage is TRBV5-1 and J usage is TRBJ2-5, with D maybe TRBD1 (6 bases). The CDR3 sequence is 15 residues long. Trimming shortened V by 4 bases and J by 5 bases, and 18 bases separated the two germline ends. CDR1 is SGHRS and CDR2 is YFSETQ in the germline V gene. CDR3 sequence: CASSPVAFGGETQYF. The DNA of the CDR3 is TGCGCCAGCAGCCCGGTCGCCTTTGGGGGCGAGACCCAGTACTTC.

This clone appeared once. CDR3 loop: CASSPTGVPGNTIYF. CDR3 coding DNA: TGCGCCAGCAGCCCAACGGGGGTGCCTGGAAACACCATATATTTT. The V gene is TRBV5-1, the J gene TRBJ1-3; D perhaps matches TRBD1 (5 bases). Germline V lookup: CDR1 SGHRS, CDR2 YFSETQ. The CDR3 is 15 residues long. Trimming cost V 4 bases and J 2 bases, with 13 bases left between them.